The 13 T cell receptor beta chains presented below share a single source sample, sequenced in a study of blood T cell repertoires in COVID-19. Sequencing used immunoSEQ multiplex PCR; TCRdb keeps in-frame clones, though not all of them. The sample yields approximately 150,000 clones, 88% seen once. Sample: peripheral blood. These receptors were obtained from a human donor in a cohort sampled during active COVID-19.

The CDR3 spells CASSQDPQGSGYTF. The CDR3 region has the DNA TGTGCCAGCAGCCAAGATCCTCAGGGGAGCGGCTACACCTTC. The chain recombines TRBV4-2 with TRBJ1-2; possibly TRBD1 for D (6 bases). The CDR3 covers 14 residues. Trimming took 0 bases from V and 8 from J, leaving 13 bases between them. Germline assignment: CDR1 LGHNA and CDR2 YNFKEQ.

The V and J genes are TRBV18 and TRBJ1-1, with D unclear. The length of the CDR3 is 14 residues. V gave up 3 bases and J gave up 2 bases, with 10 bases separating them. Germline V gene lookup returns CDR1 KGHSH and CDR2 LQKENI. The CDR3 here is CASSPGPGNTEAFF. The CDR3, as DNA: TGTGCCAGCTCACCCGGGCCGGGAAACACTGAAGCTTTCTTT.

The chain couples TRBV7-8 to TRBJ2-5; D possibly corresponds to TRBD1 (6 bases). The germline CDR1 and CDR2 sequences are SGHVS and FQNEAQ. Trimming left V 1 base short and J 5 bases short, with 11 bases between. The CDR3 loop spans 14 amino acids. CDR3 protein: CASSLVSRGETQYF. CDR3 DNA: TGTGCCAGCAGCTTAGTGTCCAGGGGTGAGACCCAGTACTTC.

The rearrangement links TRBV7-2 to TRBJ2-7, with 9 bases identical to TRBD2. Germline CDR1 is SGHTA and CDR2 is FQGNSA. V dropped 2 bases and J dropped 1; count of bases not matched to a gene: 12. There are 18 residues in the CDR3. The CDR3 nucleotides are TGTGCCAGCAGCTTATGGGGTGGGAGCGGGGGGTTTTCCTACGAGCAGTACTTC. This translates into CASSLWGGSGGFSYEQYF.

The count of this clone is one. CDR3 region: CASSMMGQGETQYF. The CDR3 DNA is TGCGCCAGCAGCATGATGGGACAGGGTGAGACCCAGTACTTC. The rearrangement joins TRBV5-1 to TRBJ2-5, with TRBD1 matching 9 bases. Germline V gene sequence: CDR1 SGHRS, CDR2 YFSETQ. With 4 bases clipped from V and 5 bases from J, the junction kept 6 bases outside the gene matches. The CDR3 spans 14 residues. The full variable domain, rest sourced from reference TRBV5-1 and TRBJ2-5, is KAGVTQTPRYLIKTRGQQVTLSCSPISGHRSVSWYQQTPGQGLQFLFEYFSETQRNKGNFPGRFSGRQFSNSRSEMNVSTLELGDSALYLCASSMMGQGETQYFGPGTRLLVL.

This chain joins TRBV6-2 or TRBV6-3 and TRBJ2-3, with 10 bases fitting TRBD1. With V trimmed by 2 bases and J by 4 bases, 6 bases remained unmatched. This CDR3 spans 16 amino acids. The germline V gene encodes CDR1 MNHEY and CDR2 SVGEGT. The CDR3 here is CASSYVTGQGADTQYF. In DNA form, the CDR3 reads TGTGCCAGCAGTTACGTAACCGGACAGGGGGCAGATACGCAGTATTTT.

The chain links TRBV27 to TRBJ2-3, with 7 bases lining up with TRBD2. Germline V CDR1 and CDR2: MNHEY, SMNVEV (reference sequence). V shed 5 bases, J shed 0 bases, and the junction held 17 bases outside the gene matches. This CDR3 contains 19 residues. CDR3 region: CASSASQPLGGGSTDTQYF. CDR3 nucleotides: TGTGCCAGCAGTGCGTCCCAGCCCTTGGGCGGGGGTAGCACAGATACGCAGTATTTT.

J is TRBJ2-7 and V is TRBV6-2 or TRBV6-3; 10 positions agree with TRBD1. The germline V gene has CDR1 MNHEY and CDR2 SVGEGT. This CDR3 contains 16 residues. Trimming cost V 6 bases and J 0 bases; bases outside gene matches: 8. The CDR3 sequence: CASSPDRGRYSYEQYF. As DNA, the CDR3 is TGTGCCAGCAGCCCTGACAGGGGGCGCTACTCCTACGAGCAGTACTTC.

The CDR3 sequence is CASPGSGLNTEAFF. CDR3 sequence (DNA): TGTGCCAGCCCCGGATCGGGTCTGAACACTGAAGCTTTCTTT. The chain employs TRBV2 and TRBJ1-1; D remains ambiguous. The CDR3 is 14 amino acids. Germline-derived CDR1 and CDR2 are SNHLY and FYNNEI. V lost 8 bases, J lost 0 bases, and 13 bases lay in between.

This rearrangement joins TRBV30 to TRBJ1-6; D unresolved. This CDR3 is 13 amino acids long. Germline values: CDR1 GTSNPN, CDR2 SVGIG (reference sequence). V gave up 3 bases and J gave up 5 bases, with 8 bases separating them. CDR3: CAWRAQNNSPLHF. The CDR3, as DNA: TGTGCCTGGAGGGCTCAGAATAATTCACCCCTCCACTTT.

This clone was detected only a few times. CDR3 coding DNA: TGTGCCAGCAGCTCAACGGGTTCACCCCTCCACTTT. Its translation: CASSSTGSPLHF. V and J are TRBV7-9 and TRBJ1-6; no firm D call. CDR1 is SEHNR and CDR2 is FQNEAQ in the germline V gene (reference sequence). The CDR3 runs 12 residues. Trimming pared 4 bases from V and 9 bases from J, leaving 7 bases between.

The rearrangement uses TRBV7-2 and TRBJ1-6; no firm D call. Germline CDR1 and CDR2: SGHTA and FQGNSA. V lost 5 bases and J 0 bases, leaving 8 bases between the germline ends. This CDR3 has 15 residues. CDR3 bases: TGTGCCAGCAGCCAAATCAACTCCTATAATTCACCCCTCCACTTT. Translated: CASSQINSYNSPLHF.

This sequence joins TRBV18 and TRBJ1-2, with 9 nucleotides matching TRBD1. This CDR3 has 14 residues. Germline V gives CDR1 KGHSH, CDR2 LQKENI. The junction had 3 bases not matched to a gene; V was cut back by 3 bases and J by 4 bases. CDR3 loop: CASSPRQGGYGYTF. In DNA form, the CDR3 reads TGTGCCAGCTCACCCAGACAGGGGGGCTATGGCTACACCTTC.